The clone carrying this T cell receptor (beta chain) was seen just once. As yet, its antigen is unknown. The entry originates in a study of T cell responses to AZD1222 COVID-19 vaccine. Looked up from germline, CDR1 is SEHNR and CDR2 is FQNEAQ (reference sequence). The CDR3 has 15 residues. With V trimmed by 1 base and J by 7 bases, 10 bases remained unmatched. Study findings and constraints: Only 5 or 6 individuals given AZD1222 were seropositive at baseline.

TCRdb's table, derived via immunoSEQ multiplex PCR, lists solely in-frame clones and lacks some. The sample has about 100,000 clones, just under 90% seen once. The TCR was taken from an adult in good health. The specimen was peripheral blood, collected on day 0 of AZD1222 vaccination. This rearrangement joins TRBV7-9 to TRBJ2-7; 7 nucleotides agree with TRBD1. The CDR3 sequence is CASSLDRAGGEEQYF. CDR3 coding DNA: TGTGCCAGCAGCTTAGATCGGGCAGGGGGAGAGGAGCAGTACTTC.